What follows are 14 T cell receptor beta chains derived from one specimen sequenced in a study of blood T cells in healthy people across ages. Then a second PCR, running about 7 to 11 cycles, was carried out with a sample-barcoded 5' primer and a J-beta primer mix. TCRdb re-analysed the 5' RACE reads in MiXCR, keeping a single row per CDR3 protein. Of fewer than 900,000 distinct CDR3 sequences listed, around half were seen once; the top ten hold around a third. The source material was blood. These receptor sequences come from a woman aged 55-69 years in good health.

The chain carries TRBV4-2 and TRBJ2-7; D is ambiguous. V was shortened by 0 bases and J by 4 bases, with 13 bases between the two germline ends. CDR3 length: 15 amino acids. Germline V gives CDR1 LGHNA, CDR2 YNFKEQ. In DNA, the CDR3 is TGTGCCAGCAGCCAAGATTTGCTGGAGTCGTACGAGCAGTACTTC. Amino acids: CASSQDLLESYEQYF.

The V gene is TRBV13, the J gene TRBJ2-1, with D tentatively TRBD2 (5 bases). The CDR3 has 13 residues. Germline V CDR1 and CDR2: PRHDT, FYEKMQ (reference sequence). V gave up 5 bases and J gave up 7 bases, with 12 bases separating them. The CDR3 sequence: CASSTGLENEQFF. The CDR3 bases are TGTGCCAGCAGCACCGGACTCGAGAATGAGCAGTTCTTC.

This CDR3 is CASSSRGIQRARGVLQETQYF. CDR3 DNA: TGTGCCAGCAGCTCCCGCGGAATACAGCGAGCTCGTGGGGTTTTACAAGAGACCCAGTACTTC. The genes are TRBV11-2 and TRBJ2-5; D gene unclear. CDR3 length: 21 residues. Germline V gene lookup returns CDR1 SGHAT and CDR2 FQNNGV. Between the trimmed V and J ends, which lost 4 bases and 2 bases, there was a span of 32 bases.

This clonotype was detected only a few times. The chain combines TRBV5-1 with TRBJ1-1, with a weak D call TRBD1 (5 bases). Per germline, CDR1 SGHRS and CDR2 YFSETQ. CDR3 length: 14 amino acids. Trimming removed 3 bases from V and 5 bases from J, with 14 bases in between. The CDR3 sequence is CASSSFGTGTEAFF. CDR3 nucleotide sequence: TGCGCCAGCAGCTCATTTGGGACGGGGACTGAAGCTTTCTTT.

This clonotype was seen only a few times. CDR3 region: CASSKGGTGTYEQYF. The CDR3 DNA follows: TGTGCCAGCAGCAAGGGCGGGACAGGGACCTACGAGCAGTACTTC. The chain couples TRBV7-9 to TRBJ2-7; 9 nucleotides agree with TRBD1. With V trimmed by 5 bases and J by 2 bases, 7 bases remained unmatched. This CDR3 contains 15 residues. Germline CDR1 SEHNR, CDR2 FQNEAQ (reference sequence).

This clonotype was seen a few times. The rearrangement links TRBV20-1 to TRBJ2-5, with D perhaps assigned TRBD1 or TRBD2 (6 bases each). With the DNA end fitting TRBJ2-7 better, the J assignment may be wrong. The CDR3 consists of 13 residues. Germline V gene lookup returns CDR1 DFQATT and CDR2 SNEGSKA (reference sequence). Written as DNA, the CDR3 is TGCAGTGCTAGCCCGGGGGCCTACTACGAGCAGTACTTC. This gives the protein CSASPGAYYEQYF.

The CDR3 reads CAISHSGLSSDTQYF. CDR3 bases: TGTGCCATCAGTCACTCGGGACTATCTTCGGATACGCAGTATTTT. The chain links TRBV10-3 to TRBJ2-3; 7 nucleotides agree with TRBD2. Germline CDR1 reads ENHRY; CDR2 reads SYGVKD. V gave up 5 bases and J gave up 6 bases; unmatched junction bases: 11. The CDR3 contains 15 residues.

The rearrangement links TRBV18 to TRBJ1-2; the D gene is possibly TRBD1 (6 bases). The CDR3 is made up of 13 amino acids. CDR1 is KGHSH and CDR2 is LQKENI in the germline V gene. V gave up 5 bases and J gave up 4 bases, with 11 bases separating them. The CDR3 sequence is CASSTRGGYGYTF. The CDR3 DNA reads TGTGCCAGCTCAACCAGGGGAGGCTATGGCTACACCTTC.

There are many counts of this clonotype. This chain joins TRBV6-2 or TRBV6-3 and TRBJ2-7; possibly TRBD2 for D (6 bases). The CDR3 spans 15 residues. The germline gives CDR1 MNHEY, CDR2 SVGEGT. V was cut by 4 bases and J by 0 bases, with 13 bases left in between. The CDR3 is CASSSLAWSSYEQYF. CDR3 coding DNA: TGTGCCAGCAGTTCGCTAGCGTGGAGCTCCTACGAGCAGTACTTC.

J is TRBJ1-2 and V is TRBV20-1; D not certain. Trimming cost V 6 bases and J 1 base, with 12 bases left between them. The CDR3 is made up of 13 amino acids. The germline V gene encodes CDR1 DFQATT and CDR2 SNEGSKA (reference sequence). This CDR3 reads CSAAGQNNYGYTF. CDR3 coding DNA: TGCAGTGCCGCCGGGCAGAATAACTATGGCTACACCTTC.

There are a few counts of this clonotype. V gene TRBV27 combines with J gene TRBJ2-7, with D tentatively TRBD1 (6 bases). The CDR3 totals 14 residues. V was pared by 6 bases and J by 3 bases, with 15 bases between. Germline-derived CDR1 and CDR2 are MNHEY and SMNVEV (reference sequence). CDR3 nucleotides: TGTGCCAGCAGGAAGAACAGGGATATCTACGAGCAGTACTTC. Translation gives CASRKNRDIYEQYF.

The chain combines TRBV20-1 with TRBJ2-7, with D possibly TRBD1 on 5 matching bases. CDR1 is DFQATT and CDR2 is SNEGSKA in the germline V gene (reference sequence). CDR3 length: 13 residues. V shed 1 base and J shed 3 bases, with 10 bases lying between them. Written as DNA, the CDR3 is TGCAGTGCTAGAGCAGGGTTGGGCTACGAGCAGTACTTC. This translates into CSARAGLGYEQYF.

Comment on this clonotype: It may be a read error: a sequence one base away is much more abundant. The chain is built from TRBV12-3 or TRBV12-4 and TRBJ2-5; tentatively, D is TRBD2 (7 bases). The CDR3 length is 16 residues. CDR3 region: CACSLALGGLQETQYF. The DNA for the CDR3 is TGTGCCTGCAGTTTAGCGCTCGGGGGGCTCCAAGAGACCCAGTACTTC.

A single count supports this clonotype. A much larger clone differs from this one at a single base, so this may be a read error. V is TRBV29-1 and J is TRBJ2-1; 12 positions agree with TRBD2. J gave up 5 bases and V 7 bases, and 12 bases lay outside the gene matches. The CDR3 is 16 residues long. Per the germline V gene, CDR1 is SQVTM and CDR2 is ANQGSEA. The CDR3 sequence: CSAVGGTSGYHNEQFF. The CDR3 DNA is TGCAGCGCTGTTGGGGGGACTAGCGGGTACCACAATGAGCAGTTCTTC.